This T cell receptor beta chain is drawn from a study of cytomegalovirus exposure and HLA in healthy donors. The PCR was carried out with 60 Vbeta primers and 13 Jbeta primers. Profiled with immunoSEQ multiplex PCR; TCRdb holds only in-frame clones, not every one. Of some 160,000 clones detected, less than 80% appear once; the ten largest clones hold more than 0.55%. Germline CDR1 is LNHNV and CDR2 is YYDKDF (reference sequence). The CDR3 covers 14 residues. The V gene lost 0 bases and the J gene lost 9 bases, with 12 bases spanning the gap. The study's findings and limits: Upon later analysis, TCR association rates were observed to vary by HLA locus, being highest for DRB1 and lowest for HLA-C. Prior analysis indicated that the majority of TCR beta V segments exhibited productivity approximately 87% or approximately 30% of the time. Among donors in an Asian-associated ancestry cluster, a later analysis reportedly found fewer N-insertions than the approximately 700-donor mean.

To note about this clone: No antigen is known for it.

The sequencing sample was made of PBMCs. The gene calls are TRBV15 and TRBJ2-1; no reliable D call. The source is a woman in her thirties or forties in good health and CMV-seronegative. CDR3 sequence (DNA): TGTGCCACCAGCAGAGATGTGGGCTTACTTGAGCAGTTCTTC. Its translation is CATSRDVGLLEQFF. The whole variable domain, remainder taken from reference TRBV15 and TRBJ2-1, is DAMVIQNPRYQVTQFGKPVTLSCSQTLNHNVMYWYQQKSSQAPKLLFHYYDKDFNNEADTPDNFQSRRPNTSFCFLDIRSPGLGDTAMYLCATSRDVGLLEQFFGPGTRLTVL.